This T cell receptor beta chain was sequenced for a study of blood T cell repertoires in COVID-19. For the study at large: Samples taken during acute and convalescent COVID-19 were collected in the United States, Italy and Spain. The analysed material was cDNA or gDNA that came from T cells, B-cell-depleted T cells, or PBMCs.

Germline values: CDR1 SQVTM, CDR2 ANQGSEA. Trimming left V 3 bases short and J 5 bases short, with 10 bases between. The CDR3 is made up of 12 amino acids. Authors' processing steps: Estimation of nucleated cell counts was performed using reference gene primer amplification. The method was immunoSEQ multiplex PCR; TCRdb's version includes in-frame clones alone and lacks a portion of them. V, J and clone size reflect that table, while D and trimming were determined from the DNA. The sample holds about 170,000 clones, roughly 80% seen once. The sample taken for sequencing was peripheral blood. The chain uses TRBV29-1 and TRBJ2-5; D perhaps matches TRBD1 (6 bases). The sequence derives from a man in his 70s with active or convalescent COVID-19. The CDR3 region is CSVDQGLETQYF. CDR3 in DNA: TGCAGCGTTGACCAGGGGCTGGAGACCCAGTACTTC.